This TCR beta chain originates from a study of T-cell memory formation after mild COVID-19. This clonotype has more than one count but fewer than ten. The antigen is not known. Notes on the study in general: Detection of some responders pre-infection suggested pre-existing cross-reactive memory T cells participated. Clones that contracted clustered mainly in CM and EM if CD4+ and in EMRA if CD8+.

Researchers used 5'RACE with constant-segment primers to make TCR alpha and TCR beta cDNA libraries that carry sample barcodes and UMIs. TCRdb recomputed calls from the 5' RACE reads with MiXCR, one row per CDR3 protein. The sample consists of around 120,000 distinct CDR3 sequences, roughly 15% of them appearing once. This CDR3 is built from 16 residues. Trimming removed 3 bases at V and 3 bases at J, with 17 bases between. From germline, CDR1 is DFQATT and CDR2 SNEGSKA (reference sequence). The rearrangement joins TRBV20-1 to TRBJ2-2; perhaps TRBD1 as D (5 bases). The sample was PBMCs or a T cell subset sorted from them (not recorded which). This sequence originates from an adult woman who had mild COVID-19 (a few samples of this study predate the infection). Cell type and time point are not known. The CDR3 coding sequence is TGCAGTGCTAGTCGGGTGGGCAGGGCCCACACCGGGGAGCTGTTTTTT. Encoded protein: CSASRVGRAHTGELFF.